The 25 T cell receptor beta chains given below trace back to one sample, sequenced in a study of T cells in Graves' hyperthyroidism and ophthalmopathy. Using RNA transcripts as the source, TCR beta CDR3 regions were amplified. TCR CDR3 underwent first-round RT-PCR with the HTBI primer set. Each CDR3 protein gets one entry after TCRdb re-called the multiplex PCR reads with MiXCR. The table has more than 550,000 distinct CDR3 sequences, roughly 17% seen once. Sequencing used blood. The receptors here all came from a man aged 45 to 65 with Graves' hyperthyroidism.

There are many counts of this clonotype. This rearrangement joins TRBV2 to TRBJ2-1; D uncertain. This CDR3 spans 15 amino acids. V was clipped by 8 bases and J by 0 bases, with 14 bases between them. In germline, CDR1 is SNHLY, CDR2 FYNNEI. The CDR3 reads CASFDGVLSYNEQFF. The CDR3 DNA is TGTGCCAGCTTTGACGGCGTCCTCTCCTACAATGAGCAGTTCTTC.

This clonotype was seen at least ten times. The chain links TRBV27 to TRBJ2-1; 11 nucleotides agree with TRBD2. CDR1 and CDR2 (germline): MNHEY, SMNVEV (reference sequence). The CDR3 extends over 16 amino acids. Trimming at V came to 10 bases and at J to 4 bases, leaving 12 bases not matched to a gene. CDR3 nucleotide sequence: TGTGCCACCAGACCACCGGGACTAGCGGCTTACAATGAGCAGTTCTTC. Protein product: CATRPPGLAAYNEQFF.

In this sample, this clonotype turned up many times. J is TRBJ1-1 and V is TRBV28; D is unresolved. With 4 bases removed from V and 7 bases from J, the gap between germline ends came to 7 bases. Germline CDR1 is MDHEN and CDR2 is SYDVKM. This CDR3 region has 11 residues. The CDR3 loop reads CASSSTFEAFF. The CDR3 bases are TGTGCCAGCAGTTCCACCTTTGAAGCTTTCTTT.

On this clonotype itself: A much larger clone lies a single base off, so this may be a read error. The J gene is TRBJ1-2, the V gene TRBV6-1; TRBD1 matches at 9 bases. The CDR3 length is 15 residues. The J segment lost 8 bases and the V segment lost 8 bases, leaving 15 bases of the junction unmatched. Germline CDR1 and CDR2: MNHNS and SASEGT. The CDR3 spells CASAPHRDRERGYTF. CDR3 in DNA: TGTGCCAGCGCCCCGCACCGGGACAGGGAAAGAGGCTACACCTTC.

V usage is TRBV6-2 or TRBV6-3 and J usage is TRBJ2-1, with 8 bases lining up with TRBD2. V trimming: 11 bases; J trimming: 4 bases; junction bases outside the gene matches: 7. CDR1 and CDR2 (germline): MNHEY, SVGEGT. The CDR3 covers 13 residues. CDR3 DNA: TGTGCCGCCGGGGGGGGATTGTACAATGAGCAGTTCTTC. This sequence encodes CAAGGGLYNEQFF.

This chain uses TRBV5-1 with TRBJ1-5; D is undetermined. Germline CDR1 is SGHRS and CDR2 is YFSETQ. The CDR3 sequence is 13 residues long. The V and J ends lost 4 bases and 3 bases respectively, with 8 bases between them. The chain's CDR3 is CASSPDTNQPQHF. The CDR3 DNA sequence: TGCGCCAGCAGCCCCGACACCAATCAGCCCCAGCATTTT.

This clonotype was counted a few times. CDR3 DNA sequence: TGTGCCAGCAGCGCGACAGGGGACAATTCACCCCTCCACTTT. Translated: CASSATGDNSPLHF. The chain is built from TRBV9 and TRBJ1-6, with TRBD1 matching 8 bases. Germline trimming cut 3 bases from V and 7 bases from J; bases unmatched to any gene: 3. The CDR3 loop spans 14 amino acids. Germline lookup yields CDR1 SGDLS and CDR2 YYNGEE.

This clonotype was observed a few times. As DNA, the CDR3 is TGTGCCAGCAGTTTATCACGGGCCCCCTACGAGCAGTACTTC. It is translated as CASSLSRAPYEQYF. This chain connects TRBV27 to TRBJ2-7; D ambiguous. V lost 0 bases and J lost 2, with 8 bases in between. This CDR3 contains 14 residues. Germline lookup yields CDR1 MNHEY and CDR2 SMNVEV (reference sequence).

About this clonotype itself: With a much larger clone just one base away, this may be a read error. The gene calls are TRBV30 and TRBJ1-3; D may be TRBD1 (6 bases). This CDR3 is 13 amino acids long. Trimming took 1 base from V and 2 from J, leaving 6 bases between them. The germline CDR1 and CDR2 sequences are GTSNPN and SVGIG (reference sequence). This CDR3 reads CAWSGQAGNTIYF. DNA of the CDR3: TGTGCCTGGAGTGGACAGGCTGGAAACACCATATATTTT.

The chain recombines TRBV19 with TRBJ1-1; tentatively, D is TRBD1 (5 bases). V lost 9 bases and J lost 4, with 21 bases in between. Germline CDR1 reads LNHDA; CDR2 reads SQIVND (reference sequence). The CDR3 totals 15 residues. The CDR3 DNA follows: TGTGCCAGCAACTTTCGGGACGCCGGCGGCACTGAAGCTTTCTTT. This translates into CASNFRDAGGTEAFF.

This clonotype was seen once. V gene TRBV7-2 combines with J gene TRBJ1-2; D perhaps matches TRBD1 (6 bases). Trimming pared 3 bases from V and 5 bases from J, leaving 13 bases between. The CDR3 totals 14 residues. Germline V gene sequence: CDR1 SGHTA, CDR2 FQGNSA. The CDR3 DNA is TGTGCCAGCAGCTTCCTGGGGGGGCCTTATGGCTACACCTTC. Amino acids: CASSFLGGPYGYTF.

This clonotype was detected many times. The chain has TRBV20-1 and TRBJ2-1; the D is unclear. The CDR3 loop spans 13 amino acids. Trimming cost V 0 bases and J 5 bases, with 8 bases left between them. The V gene's germline CDR1 is DFQATT and CDR2 SNEGSKA (reference sequence). CDR3: CSARDPTHNEQFF. The CDR3 DNA follows: TGCAGTGCTAGAGATCCGACACACAATGAGCAGTTCTTC.

The sample holds many counts of this clonotype. V is TRBV27 and J is TRBJ1-5, with a weak D call TRBD1 (6 bases). CDR1 is MNHEY, CDR2 SMNVEV, per germline (reference sequence). The ends were cut back, 2 bases at V and 5 bases at J, with 16 bases in the middle. The CDR3 is 16 residues long. The CDR3 protein is CASSLGTLRGYQPQHF. CDR3 sequence (DNA): TGTGCCAGCAGTTTAGGGACACTGAGGGGGTATCAGCCCCAGCATTTT.

This clonotype appeared many times. The chain uses TRBV30 and TRBJ2-7; TRBD2 agrees at 8 bases. Germline-derived CDR1 and CDR2 are GTSNPN and SVGIG (reference sequence). Trimming took 4 bases from V and 6 from J; bases not matched to a gene: 5. The CDR3 covers 12 residues. CDR3 amino acids: CAWTPGGSEQYF. The CDR3 DNA is TGTGCCTGGACCCCGGGAGGGAGCGAGCAGTACTTC.

CDR3 in amino acids: CASSGLSTDTQYF. CDR3 coding DNA: TGTGCCTCTTCGGGACTTAGCACAGATACGCAGTATTTT. The rearrangement uses TRBV30 and TRBJ2-3, with D possibly being TRBD2 (6 bases). V was shortened by 7 bases and J by 0 bases, with 11 bases between the two germline ends. CDR3 length: 13 residues. The germline gives CDR1 GTSNPN, CDR2 SVGIG (reference sequence).

At least ten counts were recorded for this clonotype. V is TRBV7-2 and J is TRBJ2-7; 11 bases agree with TRBD1. The trim removed 8 bases at V and 6 bases at J, leaving 6 bases unmatched. The CDR3 consists of 13 residues. CDR1 SGHTA and CDR2 FQGNSA come from the germline V gene. CDR3 loop: CASGRDRGSEQYF. CDR3 DNA: TGTGCCAGCGGCCGGGACAGGGGGAGCGAGCAGTACTTC.

Ten or more counts support this clonotype. V gene TRBV10-2 combines with J gene TRBJ2-1; 9 nucleotides line up with TRBD1. CDR1 WSHSY and CDR2 SAAADI come from the germline V gene. The junction had 13 bases not matched to a gene; V was cut back by 8 bases and J by 5 bases. This CDR3 has 16 amino acids. The CDR3 loop is CASQNFRDRVHNEQFF. CDR3 DNA sequence: TGCGCCAGCCAGAATTTCCGGGACAGGGTCCACAATGAGCAGTTCTTC.

This clonotype was recorded at least ten times. The chain carries TRBV5-1 and TRBJ2-5; 7 bases match TRBD1. The length of the CDR3 is 14 residues. V shed 2 bases, J shed 2 bases, and the junction held 3 bases outside the gene matches. CDR1 is SGHRS and CDR2 is YFSETQ in the germline V gene. In DNA form, the CDR3 reads TGCGCCAGCAGCTTCGACAGGGAGCAAGAGACCCAGTACTTC. Protein sequence: CASSFDREQETQYF.

In its sample, this clonotype was seen many times. This rearrangement joins TRBV20-1 to TRBJ2-7; 8 positions agree with TRBD2. V lost 1 base, J lost 6 bases, and 5 bases stayed unmatched. This CDR3 comprises 13 residues. The germline gives CDR1 DFQATT, CDR2 SNEGSKA (reference sequence). The CDR3 region has the DNA TGCAGTGCTAGAGTCCGGGGGGGAATCGAGCAGTACTTC. It specifies CSARVRGGIEQYF.

In this sample, this clonotype turned up many times. The J gene is TRBJ2-7, the V gene TRBV6-6, with D possibly TRBD1 on 6 matching bases. CDR3 size: 12 residues. V dropped 0 bases and J dropped 6 bases, with 6 bases sitting between them. The germline V gene encodes CDR1 MNHNY and CDR2 SVGAGI (reference sequence). CDR3 region: CASSYSGGEQYF. CDR3 DNA sequence: TGTGCCAGCAGTTACTCAGGGGGCGAGCAGTACTTC.

This clonotype was seen repeatedly, ten times or more. The chain couples TRBV7-9 to TRBJ2-1; the match to TRBD1 covers 9 bases. This CDR3 has 14 residues. The V and J ends lost 4 bases and 7 bases, in that order; junction bases with no gene match: 5. CDR1 and CDR2 (germline): SEHNR, FQNEAQ (reference sequence). The CDR3: CASSSSGQGNEQFF. In nucleotides, the CDR3 is TGTGCCAGCAGCTCGTCTGGACAGGGGAATGAGCAGTTCTTC.

This clonotype was counted a few times. The rearrangement uses TRBV27 and TRBJ2-1, with 8 bases matching TRBD2. The V and J ends lost 5 bases and 5 bases, in that order; junction bases with no gene match: 17. Germline V gene data show CDR1 as MNHEY and CDR2 as SMNVEV (reference sequence). The CDR3 runs 18 residues. CDR3 nucleotides: TGTGCCAGCAGTACATTATTCTACCAGACTAGCGCTAACAATGAGCAGTTCTTC. This encodes CASSTLFYQTSANNEQFF.

This clonotype was counted ten times or more. The V gene is TRBV3-1, the J gene TRBJ1-6; perhaps TRBD1 as D (6 bases). Germline V lookup: CDR1 LGHDT, CDR2 YNNKEL (reference sequence). Trimming removed 4 bases from V and 11 bases from J, with 12 bases in between. The CDR3 runs 13 residues. CDR3 bases: TGTGCCAGCAGCCCTAGGACAGCTACACCCCTCCACTTT. Translating it yields CASSPRTATPLHF.

This chain connects TRBV5-1 to TRBJ2-4; 7 bases agree with TRBD1. CDR3 length equals 16 residues. The trim removed 0 bases at V and 1 base at J, leaving 4 bases unmatched. CDR1 SGHRS and CDR2 YFSETQ come from the germline V gene. The CDR3 DNA sequence: TGCGCCAGCAGCTTGGTCGGACAGGTTGCCAAAAACATTCAGTACTTC. Amino acids: CASSLVGQVAKNIQYF.

The table lists this clonotype with a few counts. The chain joins TRBV24-1 to TRBJ1-1; D gene ambiguous. The CDR3 runs 17 residues. CDR1 and CDR2 from the germline V gene are KGHDR and SFDVKD. CDR3 region: CATQPGEKRARHTEAFF. The CDR3 coding sequence is TGTGCTACACAGCCTGGCGAAAAAAGGGCCCGACACACTGAAGCTTTCTTT.